These 3 T cell receptor beta chains were all obtained from the same sample, sequenced in a study of T cells expressing NK-cell markers (dated by TCRdb to about 2020). Library method: 5' RACE. Sequencing instrument: Illumina HiSeq 2000. TCRdb reprocessed the reads and lists each CDR3 protein sequence as a single entry, with no DNA. This sample's table contains about 390,000 distinct CDR3 sequences. The ten largest make up roughly a tenth of the sample. The sequenced material came from blood T cells: a sorted CD56 or NKG2C T cell subset, CD4+ or CD8+ T cells, or bulk PBMC T cells (not recorded which). These receptors were obtained from a woman aged 45-65 years in good health. Donor details come from another sample of the same person, matched by shared clones.

V gene TRBV29-1 combines with J gene TRBJ2-1. The germline V gene encodes CDR1 SQVTM and CDR2 ANQGSEA. This CDR3 is 14 amino acids long. CDR3 in amino acids: CSVDGPSSYNEQFF.

The J gene is TRBJ2-3, the V gene TRBV20-1; TCRdb's D call of TRBD2 is untestable without DNA. The CDR3 loop spans 19 amino acids. Germline CDR1 reads DFQATT; CDR2 reads SNEGSKA (reference sequence). The CDR3 spells CSARDLFSGRAGMTDTQYF.

The rearrangement uses TRBV28 and TRBJ2-7; TCRdb's D call, TRBD2, is unchecked because there is no DNA. The CDR3 totals 14 residues. Germline CDR1 reads MDHEN; CDR2 reads SYDVKM. CDR3 sequence: CASSFVGQTGEQYF. Together with reference TRBV28 and TRBJ2-7, the CDR3 gives the full variable domain: DVKVTQSSRYLVKRTGEKVFLECVQDMDHENMFWYRQDPGLGLRLIYFSYDVKMKEKGDIPEGYSVSREKKERFSLILESASTNQTSMYLCASSFVGQTGEQYFGPGTRLTVT.